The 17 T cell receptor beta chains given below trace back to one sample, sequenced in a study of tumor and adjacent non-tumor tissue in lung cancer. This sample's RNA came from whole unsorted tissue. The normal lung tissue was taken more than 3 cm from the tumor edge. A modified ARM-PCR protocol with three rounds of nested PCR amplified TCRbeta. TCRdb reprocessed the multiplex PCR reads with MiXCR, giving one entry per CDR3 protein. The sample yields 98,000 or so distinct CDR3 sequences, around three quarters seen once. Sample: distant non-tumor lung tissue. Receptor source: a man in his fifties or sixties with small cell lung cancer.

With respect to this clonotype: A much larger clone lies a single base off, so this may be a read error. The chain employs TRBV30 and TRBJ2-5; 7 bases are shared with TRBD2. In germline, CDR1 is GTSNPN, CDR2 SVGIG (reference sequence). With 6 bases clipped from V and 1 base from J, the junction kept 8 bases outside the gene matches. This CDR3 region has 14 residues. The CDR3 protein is CACKGRELQETQYF. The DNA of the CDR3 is TGTGCCTGTAAAGGGCGGGAGCTCCAAGAGACCCAGTACTTC. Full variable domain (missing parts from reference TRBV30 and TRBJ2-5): SQTIHQWPATLVQPVGSPLSLECTVEGTSNPNLYWYRQAAGRGLQLLFYSVGIGQISSEVPQNLSASRPQDRQFILSSKKLLLSDSGFYLCACKGRELQETQYFGPGTRLLVL.

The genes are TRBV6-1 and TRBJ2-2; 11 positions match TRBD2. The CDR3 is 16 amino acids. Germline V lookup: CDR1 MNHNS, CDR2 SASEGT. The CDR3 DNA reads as TGTACCACCACGATCCCGGGACTAGCGGTCCCCCGGGAGCTGTTTTTT. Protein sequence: CTTTIPGLAVPRELFF.

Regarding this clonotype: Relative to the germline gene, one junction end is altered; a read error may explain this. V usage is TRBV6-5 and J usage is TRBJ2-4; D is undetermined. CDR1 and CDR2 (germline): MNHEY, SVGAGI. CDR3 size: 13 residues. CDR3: CASSEWQDNIQYF. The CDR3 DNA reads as TGTGCCAGCAGCGAATGGCAGGATAACATTCAGTATTTC.

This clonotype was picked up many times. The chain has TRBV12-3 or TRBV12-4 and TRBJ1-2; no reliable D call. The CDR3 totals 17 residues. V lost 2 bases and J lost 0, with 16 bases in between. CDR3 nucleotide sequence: TGTGCCAGCAGTTTACAGGAACGGTTGGGTTCTAACTATGGCTACACCTTC. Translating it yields CASSLQERLGSNYGYTF.

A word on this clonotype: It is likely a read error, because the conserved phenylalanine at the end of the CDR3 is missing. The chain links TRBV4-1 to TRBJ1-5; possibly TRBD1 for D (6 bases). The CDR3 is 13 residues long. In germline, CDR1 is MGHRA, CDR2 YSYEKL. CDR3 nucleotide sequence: TGCACCAGCAGCCAGGGGATGTCTCAGCCACAGCATGTT. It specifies CTSSQGMSQPQHV.

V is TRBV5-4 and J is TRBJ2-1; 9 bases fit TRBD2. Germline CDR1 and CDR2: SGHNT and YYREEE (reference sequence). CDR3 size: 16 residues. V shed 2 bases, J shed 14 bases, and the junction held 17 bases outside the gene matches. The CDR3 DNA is TGTGCCAGCAGCTTAGTTAGGCGGGAGGGCCCGGGTCCGAAGTTCTTC. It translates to CASSLVRREGPGPKFF.

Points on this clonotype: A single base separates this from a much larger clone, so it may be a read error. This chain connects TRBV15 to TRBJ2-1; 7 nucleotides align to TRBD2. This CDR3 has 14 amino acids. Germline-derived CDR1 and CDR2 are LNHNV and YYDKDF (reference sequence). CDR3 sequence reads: CATSNSGIYNEQIF. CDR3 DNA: TGTGCCACCAGCAACAGCGGGATATACAATGAGCAGATCTTC.

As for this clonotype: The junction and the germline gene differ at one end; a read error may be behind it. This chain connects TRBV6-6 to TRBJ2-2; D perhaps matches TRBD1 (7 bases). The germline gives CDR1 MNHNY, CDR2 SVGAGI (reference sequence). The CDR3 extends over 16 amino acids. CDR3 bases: TGTGCCAGCTCACAGGGGCGGGACTCGAACACCGGTGAGCTGTTTTTT. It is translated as CASSQGRDSNTGELFF.

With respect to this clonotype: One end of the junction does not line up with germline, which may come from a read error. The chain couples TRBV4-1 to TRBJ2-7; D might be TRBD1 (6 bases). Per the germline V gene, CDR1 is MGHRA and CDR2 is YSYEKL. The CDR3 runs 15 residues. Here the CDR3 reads CASRGGVNDTYEQYF. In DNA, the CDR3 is TGCGCCAGCAGAGGGGGAGTCAACGATACCTACGAGCAATACTTC.

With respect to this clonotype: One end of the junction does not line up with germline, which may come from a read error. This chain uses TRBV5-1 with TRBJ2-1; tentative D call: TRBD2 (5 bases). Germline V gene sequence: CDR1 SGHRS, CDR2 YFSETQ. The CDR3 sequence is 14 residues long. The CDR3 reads CVSSLSGTADEQFF. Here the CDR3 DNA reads TGTGTCAGCAGCTTGAGCGGTACCGCCGATGAGCAGTTCTTC.

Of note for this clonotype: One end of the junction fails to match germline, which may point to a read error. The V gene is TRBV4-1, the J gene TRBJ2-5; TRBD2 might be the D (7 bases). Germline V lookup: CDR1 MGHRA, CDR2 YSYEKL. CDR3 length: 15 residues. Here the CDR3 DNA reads TGCGCCAGCAGTCAAGTCACAGGGAGGGAAGAGACCCAGTACTTC. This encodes CASSQVTGREETQYF.

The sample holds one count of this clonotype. The CDR3 coding sequence is TGTGCCAGCACCTTGAACCAGGGGCCTTACGTGCAGTACGTC. The encoded protein is CASTLNQGPYVQYV. The V gene is TRBV11-2, the J gene TRBJ2-7; a possible D gene is TRBD1 (6 bases). The CDR3 runs to 14 residues. Germline V gives CDR1 SGHAT, CDR2 FQNNGV.

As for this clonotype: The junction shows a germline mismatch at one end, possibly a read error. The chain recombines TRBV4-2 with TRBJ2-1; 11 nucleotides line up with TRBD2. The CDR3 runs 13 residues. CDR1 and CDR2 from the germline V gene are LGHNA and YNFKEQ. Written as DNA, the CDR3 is TGTGTCAGCGGGACTAGCGGAAACAATGAGCATTTCTTC. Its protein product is CVSGTSGNNEHFF.

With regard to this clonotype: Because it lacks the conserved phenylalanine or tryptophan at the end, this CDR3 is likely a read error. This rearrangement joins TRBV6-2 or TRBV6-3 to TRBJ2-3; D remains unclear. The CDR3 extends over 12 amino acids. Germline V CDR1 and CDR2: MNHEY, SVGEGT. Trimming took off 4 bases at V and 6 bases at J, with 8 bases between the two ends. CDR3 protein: CASSSWKDTQYL. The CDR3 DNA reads TGTGCCAGCAGTTCGTGGAAGGATACGCAGTATTTG.

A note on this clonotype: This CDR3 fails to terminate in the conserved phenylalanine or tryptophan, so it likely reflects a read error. CDR3 protein: CSASDLTSGYYNEQFL. The CDR3 region has the DNA TGTAGTGCTAGCGATTTGACTAGCGGTTACTACAATGAGCAGTTCTTA. The V call is TRBV20-1, the J call TRBJ2-1; 9 bases fit TRBD2. Germline CDR1 DFQATT, CDR2 SNEGSKA (reference sequence). The CDR3 length is 16 residues.

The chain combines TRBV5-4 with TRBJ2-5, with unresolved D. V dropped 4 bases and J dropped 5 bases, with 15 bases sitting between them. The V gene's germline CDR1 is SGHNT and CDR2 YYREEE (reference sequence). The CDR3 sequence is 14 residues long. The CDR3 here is CASSLLGNVETQYF. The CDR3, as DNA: TGTGCCAGCAGCCTCCTTGGGAACGTCGAGACCCAGTACTTC.

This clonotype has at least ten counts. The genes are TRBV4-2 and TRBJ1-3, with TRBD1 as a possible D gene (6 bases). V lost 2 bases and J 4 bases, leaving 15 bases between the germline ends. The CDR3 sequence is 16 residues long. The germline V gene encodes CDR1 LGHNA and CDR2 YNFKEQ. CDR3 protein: CASSQPRGSSGNTIYF. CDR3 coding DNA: TGTGCCAGCAGCCAACCCAGGGGATCGTCCGGAAACACCATATATTTT.